This entry is about one T cell receptor (beta chain). Its cognate antigen is unknown. This specimen belongs to a study of blood T cells in healthy people across ages. Study conclusions and caveats: Diversity was higher, and naive CD4+ cells more numerous, in long-lived donors than in aged donors. Among T cells, TCR beta diversity per million cells dropped roughly linearly as age rose.

Isolated PBMCs totaled at least 6 million in each sample. The authors ran a second PCR of about 7 to 11 cycles using a sample-barcoded 5' primer and a J-beta primer mix. All cDNA molecules were each tagged by a template-switch adaptor with 12 random nucleotides. TCRdb re-derived calls from the 5' RACE reads in MiXCR, one entry per CDR3 protein. The data show about 970,000 distinct CDR3 sequences, just over 50% seen once. V lost 5 bases and J lost 9, with 20 bases in between. From germline, CDR1 is MNHEY and CDR2 SVGEGT. This CDR3 comprises 15 residues. The specimen was blood. V usage is TRBV6-2 or TRBV6-3 and J usage is TRBJ2-4, with D possibly being TRBD1 (5 bases). The sequence was obtained from a woman in her sixties in good health. CDR3 coding DNA: TGTGCCAGCAGTCCTACTCGAGGAAGTGGGGCCATTCAGTACTTC. Amino acids: CASSPTRGSGAIQYF.